This TCR beta chain was recovered during a study of PD-1 blockade in classical Hodgkin lymphoma. Libraries were prepared by immunoSEQ multiplex PCR; TCRdb keeps only in-frame clonotypes and omits some of them. The sample shows 90,000 to 95,000 clones, nearly 90% of them seen only once. Overall study results and limits: Similar baseline diversity was found in complete responders and newly diagnosed patients. Reported baseline diversity: healthy donors highest, relapsed/refractory patients lowest. Significantly greater TCR diversity emerged by C4D1 in CD4+ cells but not CD8+ cells.

Trimming removed 1 base from V and 3 bases from J, with 13 bases in between. This CDR3 spans 15 amino acids. In germline, CDR1 is SEHNR, CDR2 FQNEAQ (reference sequence). Relapse was seen in all patients after autologous stem cell transplantation, and brentuximab vedotin exposure was variable. Of note for this clone: Its antigen remains unknown.

The specimen comprised peripheral blood mononuclear cells (PBMCs), sampled before the second cycle of nivolumab. The receptor was isolated from a human donor with classical Hodgkin lymphoma. J is TRBJ2-7 and V is TRBV7-9; unclear D gene. The DNA of the CDR3 is TGTGCCAGCAGCTTAGACGTCGGCTTAAACTACGAGCAGTACTTC. It translates to CASSLDVGLNYEQYF.